A selection of T cell receptor beta chains follows, all from one sample in a study of OX40 agonist ivuxolimab in advanced cancers. Only in-frame clones appear in the TCRdb table, and some are missing; sequencing was by immunoSEQ multiplex PCR. The sample records 12,000 to 15,000 clones, 77% being singletons. Sequencing used CD4+ or CD8+ T cells sorted from blood, obtained in a trial of the OX40 agonist ivuxolimab. The receptors originated from an adult with an advanced solid tumor such as melanoma, head and neck, liver or kidney cancer. The CDR3 runs from the conserved cysteine through the conserved F or W. The order of the fields is J gene, V gene, CDR3 protein.

TRBJ1-2 | TRBV29-1 | CSVEDHFTGGNYGYTF
TRBJ2-4 | TRBV11-3 | CASSSSSGAKNIQYF
TRBJ2-5 | TRBV15 | CATSRDLVAGGQETQYF
TRBJ2-7 | TRBV7-9 | CASSPPSTMDYEQYF
TRBJ1-6 | TRBV2 | CASSEPGQGNSPLHF
TRBJ1-4 | TRBV29-1 | CSVVGQGREKLFF
TRBJ2-7 | TRBV19 | CASSIGGKEQYF
TRBJ2-1 | TRBV4-1 | CASSQDHAGASYNEQFF
TRBJ1-1 | TRBV5-6 | CASREGGAAEAFF
TRBJ2-7 | TRBV7-9 | CASSYDRWRDEQYF
TRBJ2-5 | TRBV6-1 | CASSGDPGPETQYF
TRBJ2-7 | TRBV7-9 | CASSLDRTLSYEQYF
TRBJ2-3 | TRBV11-2 | CASSFRGLSTDTQYF
TRBJ2-1 | TRBV7-6 | CASSSSNFPEQFF
TRBJ2-7 | TRBV7-2 | CASSLRGGVLYEQYF
TRBJ2-7 | TRBV30 | CAWSDGAREYEQYF
TRBJ1-4 | TRBV13 | CASSSLHRGPNEKLFF
TRBJ1-5 | TRBV2 | CASSEWGRGASNQPQHF
TRBJ2-5 | TRBV29-1 | CSVGISGARSGETQYF
TRBJ2-5 | TRBV10-3 | CAISRERLKETQYF
TRBJ1-5 | TRBV12-2 | CASRLSPGAYSNQPQHF
TRBJ2-6 | TRBV2 | CASESGSSGANVLTF
TRBJ1-5 | TRBV19 | CASIPPGDNQPQHF
TRBJ1-1 | TRBV27 | CASSTGGTEAFF
TRBJ2-5 | TRBV9 | CASSVEGGGRETQYF
TRBJ2-7 | TRBV5-6 | CASSLGDRGPYEQYF
TRBJ1-1 | TRBV29-1 | CSGQTGPPEAFF
TRBJ2-7 | TRBV29-1 | CSVEVPGRYYEQYF
TRBJ2-5 | TRBV28 | CASSQLTGNSETQYF
TRBJ2-1 | TRBV5-5 | CASSFRDSYNEQFF
TRBJ2-1 | TRBV2 | CASSQTGGSYNEQFF
TRBJ1-2 | TRBV27 | CASSRITGNYGYTF
TRBJ2-5 | TRBV2 | CASNHRGQLQETQYF
TRBJ2-7 | TRBV6-1 | CASSGAPGSYEQYF
TRBJ1-4 | TRBV2 | CASSSQTNEKLFF
TRBJ2-5 | TRBV6-6 | CASNPGLAETQYF
TRBJ1-4 | TRBV6-1 | CASSEWGDGGIGEKLFF
TRBJ2-7 | TRBV21-1 | CASRNRVYEQYF
TRBJ1-6 | TRBV15 | CATSRDRMPNSPLHF
TRBJ2-2 | TRBV2 | CASIGQTFGELFF
TRBJ2-7 | TRBV2 | CASSSSGSPSYEQYF
TRBJ2-2 | TRBV6-4 | CASSVEPSNTGELFF
TRBJ2-5 | TRBV5-1 | CASTSGQETQYF
TRBJ2-7 | TRBV19 | CASSPGQGGGYEQYF
TRBJ1-1 | TRBV30 | CAWSYGTLNTEAFF
TRBJ1-1 | TRBV19 | CASSITDNTEAFF
TRBJ2-7 | TRBV15 | CATSRDFLAGTYEQYF
TRBJ2-3 | TRBV7-1 | CASSLLASLTDTQYF